What follows are 17 T cell receptor beta chains derived from one specimen sequenced in a study of OX40 agonist ivuxolimab in advanced cancers. Using immunoSEQ multiplex PCR, the repertoire was profiled, and TCRdb retains in-frame clones only, with some absent. Of about 74,000 clones in the sample, around nine tenths were seen once. This material consisted of CD4+ or CD8+ T cells sorted from blood, taken in a trial of the OX40 agonist ivuxolimab. The source is an adult with an advanced solid tumor such as melanoma, head and neck, liver or kidney cancer.

V usage is TRBV19 and J usage is TRBJ1-5, with TRBD1 matching 9 bases. The V segment lost 4 bases and the J segment 6 bases; nucleotides outside the gene matches: 10. The CDR3 spans 16 residues. Per germline, CDR1 LNHDA and CDR2 SQIVND (reference sequence). The DNA for the CDR3 is TGTGCCAGTAGTAACCCGGACAGGGGAGCGGGTCAGCCCCAGCATTTT. It specifies CASSNPDRGAGQPQHF.

This clone turned up a few times. This rearrangement joins TRBV6-5 to TRBJ1-1, with D maybe TRBD1 (6 bases). The CDR3 runs to 14 residues. Trimming cost V 5 bases and J 1 base, with 11 bases left between them. The germline gives CDR1 MNHEY, CDR2 SVGAGI. The CDR3 DNA is TGTGCCAGCAGTCTGGGGACATGGAACACTGAAGCTTTCTTT. The encoded protein is CASSLGTWNTEAFF.

This clone was seen a single time. The V gene is TRBV6-7, the J gene TRBJ1-2; TRBD1 agrees at 7 bases. TRBV6-7 is marked as an open reading frame, function uncertain. The CDR3 has 16 residues. The V gene end was trimmed by 0 bases and the J gene end by 8 bases; junction bases not matched to a gene: 12. The CDR3 DNA follows: TGTGCCAGCAGTTACTCGGTTGCAGGGGGAGCTCGGGGCTACACCTTC. Translation gives CASSYSVAGGARGYTF.

The chain links TRBV10-3 to TRBJ2-1, with D tentatively TRBD2 (5 bases). The CDR3 is made up of 16 amino acids. The V gene lost 0 bases and the J gene lost 7 bases, with 16 bases spanning the gap. Germline CDR1 and CDR2: ENHRY and SYGVKD. This CDR3 reads CAISESISSAANEQFF. The CDR3 DNA follows: TGTGCCATCAGTGAGTCCATTAGTTCAGCGGCTAATGAGCAGTTCTTC.

V and J are TRBV12-2 and TRBJ2-7. TRBV12-2 is classified as a pseudogene. This CDR3 contains 14 residues. CDR3 sequence (DNA): TGTGCAAGCCGGTCCGGACCACGGTTGGACGAGCAGTACTTC. This codes for CASRSGPRLDEQYF.

The chain recombines TRBV5-4 with TRBJ2-7; 7 bases fit TRBD1. V dropped 4 bases and J dropped 3; count of bases not matched to a gene: 1. The CDR3 has 12 residues. Germline V gene lookup returns CDR1 SGHNT and CDR2 YYREEE (reference sequence). The CDR3 loop reads CASSHRGYEQYF. CDR3 in DNA: TGTGCCAGCAGCCACAGGGGCTACGAGCAGTACTTC. Drawing the rest from reference TRBV5-4 and TRBJ2-7, the complete variable domain is ETGVTQSPTHLIKTRGQQVTLRCSSQSGHNTVSWYQQALGQGPQFIFQYYREEENGRGNFPPRFSGLQFPNYSSELNVNALELDDSALYLCASSHRGYEQYFGPGTRLTVT.

J is TRBJ1-5 and V is TRBV16; 7 bases fit TRBD1. The CDR3 covers 14 residues. V shed 2 bases and J 6 bases; nucleotides not matched to a gene: 4. Germline-derived CDR1 and CDR2 are KGHSY and FQNENV. The DNA for the CDR3 is TGTGCCAGCAGCCAAAGACAGGGTGCTCAGCCCCAGCATTTT. Residues: CASSQRQGAQPQHF.

The chain uses TRBV5-5 and TRBJ1-5; 7 bases are a match to TRBD1. There are 16 residues in the CDR3. The V segment lost 4 bases and the J segment 3 bases; nucleotides outside the gene matches: 10. Germline values: CDR1 SGHKS, CDR2 YYEKEE (reference sequence). CDR3 sequence: CASSPLGTEPNQPQHF. CDR3 bases: TGTGCCAGCAGCCCCCTTGGGACAGAACCCAATCAGCCCCAGCATTTT.

The J gene is TRBJ2-1, the V gene TRBV15, with 14 bases matching TRBD2. Germline CDR1 reads LNHNV; CDR2 reads YYDKDF (reference sequence). This CDR3 comprises 17 residues. The trim removed 3 bases at V and 9 bases at J, leaving 10 bases unmatched. The CDR3 here is CATSSDATSGRAGEQFF. The DNA of the CDR3 is TGTGCCACCAGCAGTGATGCGACTAGCGGGAGGGCTGGTGAGCAGTTCTTC.

This clone has just one count. The chain joins TRBV12-1 to TRBJ2-7; no check of the table's D call, TRBD1, against the DNA was made. TRBV12-1 is labeled a pseudogene. The CDR3 is 14 amino acids. The CDR3 loop is CASSPRGPSYEQYF. CDR3 bases: TGTGCCAGCAGCCCCAGGGGGCCTTCCTACGAGCAGTACTTC.

CDR3 nucleotide sequence: TGTGCCAGCAGCTTATCGCCTCCAGGGGGATATGGCTACACCTTC. It translates to CASSLSPPGGYGYTF. The genes are TRBV7-2 and TRBJ1-2; 7 bases match TRBD1. Germline V gene data show CDR1 as SGHTA and CDR2 as FQGNSA. CDR3 size: 15 residues. Germline trimming cut 2 bases from V and 5 bases from J; bases unmatched to any gene: 8. The whole variable domain, remainder taken from reference TRBV7-2 and TRBJ1-2, is GAGVSQSPSNKVTEKGKDVELRCDPISGHTALYWYRQSLGQGLEFLIYFQGNSAPDKSGLPSDRFSAERTGGSVSTLTIQRTQQEDSAVYLCASSLSPPGGYGYTFGSGTRLTVV.

V gene TRBV11-3 combines with J gene TRBJ2-2; D gene uncertain. Trimming took 3 bases from V and 1 from J, leaving 6 bases between them. Germline loops: CDR1 SGHNT, CDR2 YENEEA. This CDR3 has 14 amino acids. The CDR3, as DNA: TGTGCCAGCAGCTTGGGCATGAACACCGGGGAGCTGTTTTTT. It codes for CASSLGMNTGELFF.

J is TRBJ2-1 and V is TRBV4-3; no firm D call. Germline V gene data show CDR1 as LGHNA and CDR2 as YSLEER. Trimming stripped 1 base from V and 4 bases from J, with 11 bases between. CDR3 length: 15 amino acids. For the CDR3, the DNA is TGCGCCAGCAGCCAAGCCAAGGAAGTGTACAATGAGCAGTTCTTC. Encoded protein: CASSQAKEVYNEQFF.

The gene calls are TRBV7-9 and TRBJ2-5, with TRBD1 matching 12 bases. The J call may be in error: the DNA end matches TRBJ2-7 better. This CDR3 contains 18 residues. Germline V gene lookup returns CDR1 SEHNR and CDR2 FQNEAQ (reference sequence). The CDR3 sequence: CASSPTHPGQGALYEQYF. Written as DNA, the CDR3 is TGTGCCAGCAGCCCAACCCACCCGGGACAGGGGGCTCTCTACGAGCAGTACTTC.

V gene TRBV29-1 combines with J gene TRBJ2-1; 10 bases fit TRBD2. The CDR3 totals 17 residues. The germline V gene has CDR1 SQVTM and CDR2 ANQGSEA. Losses at the gene ends were 5 bases for V and 4 bases for J; bases not matched to a gene: 14. This CDR3 reads CSVSGLAGVYGYNEQFF. The CDR3 DNA sequence: TGCAGCGTTTCTGGCCTAGCGGGAGTTTACGGATACAATGAGCAGTTCTTC.

The chain links TRBV4-3 to TRBJ1-1, with D unclear. CDR1 and CDR2 from the germline V gene are LGHNA and YSLEER. Trimming stripped 0 bases from V and 5 bases from J, with 7 bases between. This CDR3 has 13 amino acids. For the CDR3, the DNA is TGCGCCAGCAGCCAAGAAGCCTATACTGAAGCTTTCTTT. Residues: CASSQEAYTEAFF.

The V and J genes are TRBV4-3 and TRBJ2-3; the D gene is possibly TRBD1 (8 bases). Trimming removed 5 bases at V and 3 bases at J, with 12 bases between. The CDR3 sequence is 14 residues long. Germline-derived CDR1 and CDR2 are LGHNA and YSLEER. The CDR3 bases are TGCGCCAGCAGCGACAGGGGAGGGACAGATACGCAGTATTTT. Amino acids: CASSDRGGTDTQYF.